This entry is about one T cell receptor beta chain. The data derive from a study of T-cell memory formation after mild COVID-19. In TCRdb, the 5' RACE reads were re-called with MiXCR into one record per CDR3 protein. This sample has fewer than 250,000 distinct CDR3 sequences, with about 10% found just once. Germline lookup yields CDR1 LGHNA and CDR2 YSLEER. The CDR3 loop spans 16 amino acids. The V segment lost 0 bases and the J segment 1 base; nucleotides outside the gene matches: 4. The source is a man younger than 35 who had mild COVID-19 (a few samples of this study predate the infection). Cell type and time point are not known. The sequenced material came from PBMCs or a T cell subset sorted from them (not recorded which). V and J are TRBV4-3 and TRBJ1-1, with TRBD1 matching 8 bases. DNA of the CDR3: TGCGCCAGCAGCCAAGACGCCGGGACAGGGAACACTGAAGCTTTCTTT. Translated: CASSQDAGTGNTEAFF.